This is a list of T cell receptor beta chains from one sample in a study of T cell responses to AZD1222 COVID-19 vaccine. Sequencing was performed with immunoSEQ multiplex PCR; in TCRdb, only in-frame clones are kept and a portion is missing. The data hold over 130,000 clones, with around 90% observed a single time. The sequences come from peripheral blood, collected 28 days after the second AZD1222 dose. The receptor source for this set is an adult who received the AZD1222 COVID-19 vaccine. The CDR3 runs from the conserved cysteine through the conserved F or W. D genes are given only for firm matches. Size is omitted from some rows. Given values are once, few, many or a class for expanded clones.

j_call d_call clone_size cdr3_length v_call cdr3_nt cdr3_aa
TRBJ2-3 . . 14 TRBV28 TGTGCCAGCAGTTTTACGGGAAGTACAGATACGCAGTATTTT CASSFTGSTDTQYF
TRBJ1-2 . . 13 TRBV7-9 TGTGCCAGCACCGCCGTGGCAAACTATGGCTACACCTTC CASTAVANYGYTF
TRBJ1-5 TRBD1 . 17 TRBV5-8 TGTGCCAGCAGCTTGGGGGTGACAGGGAGGAGCAATCAGCCCCAGCATTTT CASSLGVTGRSNQPQHF
TRBJ2-1 TRBD2 . 15 TRBV19 TGTGCCAGTAGTATCATGACTAGCGGGACCAATGAGCAGTTCTTC CASSIMTSGTNEQFF
TRBJ1-1 TRBD1 . 13 TRBV7-9 TGTGCCAGCAGCCATGGACAGGGCTTAGAAGCTTTCTTT CASSHGQGLEAFF
TRBJ1-2 . . 13 TRBV27 TGTGCCAGCAGTTTACGGGTCGGCTATGGCTACACCTTC CASSLRVGYGYTF
TRBJ1-2 . . 14 TRBV6-6 TGTGCCAGCAGTTACACAGGGCATAACTATGGCTACACCTTC CASSYTGHNYGYTF
TRBJ1-2 . . 14 TRBV7-9 TGTGCCAGCAGCTCAGGACTGCCCCCCTATCGCTACACCTTC CASSSGLPPYRYTF
TRBJ1-6 . . 13 TRBV11-2 TGTGCCAGCAGCTTGCCGGGCATTTCACCCCTCCACTTT CASSLPGISPLHF
TRBJ1-5 . . 15 TRBV19 TGTGCCAGTAGTCAGGGATTGAGAGACAATCAGCCCCAGCATTTT CASSQGLRDNQPQHF
TRBJ2-2 . few 12 TRBV4-3 TGCGCCAGCAGCCAAGTGGGCGGGGAGCTGTTTTTT CASSQVGGELFF
TRBJ1-3 . . 16 TRBV3-1/TRBV3-2 TGTGCCAGCAGCCAAGTCGCCGGCTCCTCTGGAAACACCATATATTTT CASSQVAGSSGNTIYF
TRBJ2-1 . . 15 TRBV14 TGTGCCAGCAGCCAAAGGCAAGGAGGCTACAATGAGCAGTTCTTC CASSQRQGGYNEQFF
TRBJ1-5 . . 12 TRBV6-2/TRBV6-3 TGTGCCAGCAGTTACTCGATGGAGCCCCAGCATTTT CASSYSMEPQHF
TRBJ1-3 TRBD1 . 15 TRBV13 TGTGCCACCTCAGGGGGCGTTCGCTCTGGAAACACCATATATTTT CATSGGVRSGNTIYF
TRBJ2-2 . once 13 TRBV7-6 TGTGCCAGCAGCAATCGGAGGACCGGGGAGCTGTTTTTT CASSNRRTGELFF
TRBJ2-3 . . 12 TRBV7-9 TGTGCCAGCAGCACCCCGATGGATACGCAGTATTTT CASSTPMDTQYF
TRBJ2-2 . . 15 TRBV5-4 TGTGCCAGCAGCGGGGTGGGGGCTCTCACCGGGGAGCTGTTTTTT CASSGVGALTGELFF
TRBJ1-1 TRBD1 . 18 TRBV5-1 TGCGCCAGCAGCTCAGAAATACCGGGACAGGGAATGAACACTGAAGCTTTCTTT CASSSEIPGQGMNTEAFF
TRBJ2-1 TRBD2 . 14 TRBV7-2 TGTGCCAGCACCGTGGCCGGGGGGGCGCATGAGCAGTTCTTC CASTVAGGAHEQFF
TRBJ2-2 . . 16 TRBV4-2 TGTGCCAGCAGCCAAAATATCCGGGATGTTAACGGGGAGCTGTTTTTT CASSQNIRDVNGELFF
TRBJ2-7 . . 14 TRBV28 TGTGCCAGCAGCTCCCCCGGCGGGCCTAACGAGCAGTACTTC CASSSPGGPNEQYF
TRBJ2-7 . . 14 TRBV29-1 TGCAGCGTTGGTTTGTGGGGGTCCTCCTACGAGCAGTACTTC CSVGLWGSSYEQYF
TRBJ2-5 . . 13 TRBV5-6 TGTGCCAGCAGCTTGTCGGGGCCCGTGGCCCAGTACTTC CASSLSGPVAQYF
TRBJ2-2 . . 12 TRBV12-5 TGTGCTAGTGGCCCCGAGGCCGGGGAGCTGTTTTTT CASGPEAGELFF
TRBJ2-7 . . 11 TRBV7-9 TGTGCCACCTCGACAGTCTACGAGCAGTACTTC CATSTVYEQYF
TRBJ1-1 TRBD1 few 15 TRBV18 TGTGCCAGCTCATCGACAGGGGCCCCGAACACTGAAGCTTTCTTT CASSSTGAPNTEAFF
TRBJ1-1 . . 13 TRBV12-3/TRBV12-4 TGTGCCAGCAGTTTAGGGGACAAATTTGAAGCTTTCTTT CASSLGDKFEAFF
TRBJ2-4 . . 12 TRBV5-6 TGTGCCAGCAGCCAGAGTACGAACATTCAGTACTTC CASSQSTNIQYF